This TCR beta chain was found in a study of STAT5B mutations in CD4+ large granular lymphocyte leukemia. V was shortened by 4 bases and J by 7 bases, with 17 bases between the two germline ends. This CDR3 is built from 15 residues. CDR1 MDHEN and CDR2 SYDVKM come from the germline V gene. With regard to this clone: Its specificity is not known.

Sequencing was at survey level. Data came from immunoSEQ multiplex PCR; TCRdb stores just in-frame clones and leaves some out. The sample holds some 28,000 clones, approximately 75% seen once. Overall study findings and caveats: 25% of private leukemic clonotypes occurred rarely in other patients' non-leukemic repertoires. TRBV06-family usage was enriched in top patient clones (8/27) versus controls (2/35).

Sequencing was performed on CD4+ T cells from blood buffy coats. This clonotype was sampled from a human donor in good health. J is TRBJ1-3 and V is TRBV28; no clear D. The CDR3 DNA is TGTGCCAGCAGTTCCCCCACTGACGGATTTAACACCATATATTTT. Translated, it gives CASSSPTDGFNTIYF.